The TCR beta chain described here comes from a study of T cell responses to AZD1222 COVID-19 vaccine (dated by TCRdb to 2020 to 2023). Study-wide context: TCR sequencing was performed for more than 230 trial participants, of whom 200 to 210 were given two doses of AZD1222 and approximately 26 were given two doses of MenACWY control vaccine. Trial participants were enrolled by age into subgroups of 18-55, 56-69 and 70-plus years, and around 150, 28 and 57 TCR-sequenced participants, respectively, were included in these subgroups. The paper's findings and limits, for the study overall: Because no day 14 peak-response samples were available, the repertoires could be characterized only after the peak T cell response. The whole spike protein was spanned by vaccine-associated CD4 TCRs, and dominant responses were seen in regions 160-218 and 743-854. Epitopes outside the regions mutated in the B.1.351 and B.1.1.7 variants were reportedly recognized by nearly half of the unique spike-specific TCRs. In the small 56-69-year group, the increase in depth fell short of significance, most likely because of low power. Conclusions about previously exposed vaccinees are limited, since just six AZD1222 recipients were seropositive for SARS-CoV-2 at baseline. Participants were mostly white British, with more females than males. The authors suggested clonal diversity may have been underestimated. A significant rise in spike-specific TCR breadth and depth was observed after two AZD1222 doses relative to day 0 and relative to MenACWY recipients.

Taken with the paper, the label for time point translates to: about 28 days (+/-7) after the second vaccine dose. AZD1222 recipients whose second dose came at about 4 weeks and those whose second dose came at about 12 weeks were combined into one group, since spike-specific TCR depth and breadth did not differ between the two schedules. Vaccinee samples were obtained from the UK trials COV001 and COV002, which included a single-blind randomized controlled phase 2/3 trial of AZD1222 (ChAdOx1 nCoV-19) in healthy adults. For TCRbeta chain sequencing, PBMC samples from trial participants were taken at day 0 and at day 28 after the second dose. A word on this clone: It lacks a known antigen. No quality values exist for individual bases; no much larger clone is one base distant.

CDR1 is given as MRHNA and CDR2 as SNTAGT, both from the germline V gene. The germline ends are 4 bases apart after V is trimmed by 7 bases and J by 1 base. Including the terminal cysteine and phenylalanine, the CDR3 comprises 11 residues. Solely the CDR3 DNA is kept, with 33 bases framed from the first base. The CDR3 regions of human TCRbeta chains were analyzed by immunosequencing. For the original study's pipeline: Repertoire TCRs were matched against a reference library of SARS-CoV-2-specific TCRs generated with the MIRA antigen-specificity platform. Breadth meant the fraction of unique TCRs that were SARS-CoV-2-associated, whereas depth meant the fraction of total T cells that were SARS-CoV-2-associated. Using the MIRA data, each spike-specific TCR was assigned both to the spike region to which the TCR was reactive and to a CD4 or CD8 class. Log10-transformed breadth and depth values were compared by one-way ANOVA with Sidak's multiple comparisons tests. Sourced from immuneACCESS, this table was stored by TCRdb with only in-frame sequences that have V and J called. A share of the clones is absent; for the studies checked, an unresolved V gene accounts for under half, and the remainder has no known explanation. That table furnishes V, J and clone size, whereas the DNA furnished D and trimming. The sample yields 130,000 to 150,000 clones; roughly 93% were counted once. Of the sample, around 2.1% falls within the top ten clones.

Here the chain combines TRBV6-4 and TRBJ1-2; the D gene cannot be resolved reliably. This specimen consisted of peripheral blood, obtained 28 days after the second AZD1222 dose. This receptor was obtained from an adult who received the AZD1222 COVID-19 vaccine. The CDR3 sequence is CASKGNYGYTF. At the DNA level, the sequence is TGTGCCAGCAAGGGTAACTATGGCTACACCTTC.